These 29 T cell receptor beta chains share one sample of origin, sequenced in a study of cytomegalovirus exposure and HLA in healthy donors. It was with 60 Vbeta and 13 Jbeta primers that the PCR ran. Profiled with immunoSEQ multiplex PCR; TCRdb holds only in-frame clones, not every one. The table includes approximately 92,000 clones, about three quarters detected once. Sequenced material: PBMCs. These receptors were collected from a man between 50 and 59 years old in good health and CMV-seropositive.

This chain connects TRBV9 to TRBJ2-1, with 15 nucleotides matching TRBD2. The V gene end was trimmed by 4 bases and the J gene end by 3 bases; junction bases not matched to a gene: 8. Germline CDR1 SGDLS, CDR2 YYNGEE. The CDR3 extends over 18 amino acids. The CDR3 nucleotides read TGTGCCAGCAGCCTGGGACTAGCGGGGGGACGACTCTACAATGAGCAGTTCTTC. Its translation: CASSLGLAGGRLYNEQFF. The full variable domain, in which reference TRBV9 and TRBJ2-1 provide the parts outside the CDR3, is DSGVTQTPKHLITATGQRVTLRCSPRSGDLSVYWYQQSLDQGLQFLIQYYNGEERAKGNILERFSAQQFPDLHSELNLSSLELGDSALYFCASSLGLAGGRLYNEQFFGPGTRLTVL.

The genes are TRBV5-1 and TRBJ2-2; TRBD2 might be the D (5 bases). This CDR3 is 15 amino acids long. Germline-derived CDR1 and CDR2 are SGHRS and YFSETQ. Between the trimmed V and J ends, which lost 0 bases and 0 bases, there was a span of 6 bases. CDR3 bases: TGCGCCAGCAGCTTGGCTAGCCCGAACACCGGGGAGCTGTTTTTT. This codes for CASSLASPNTGELFF.

This sequence joins TRBV5-1 and TRBJ2-5; weak D call: TRBD2 (6 bases). Germline CDR1 and CDR2: SGHRS and YFSETQ. The CDR3 contains 15 residues. V lost 1 base and J 3 bases, leaving 13 bases between the germline ends. CDR3 sequence reads: CASSLLRRDEETQYF. In nucleotides, the CDR3 is TGCGCCAGCAGCTTGCTGCGGAGGGATGAAGAGACCCAGTACTTC.

The rearrangement links TRBV5-6 to TRBJ1-5; D possibly corresponds to TRBD1 (6 bases). There are 16 residues in the CDR3. Trimming removed 1 base from V and 0 bases from J, with 11 bases in between. CDR1 and CDR2 from the germline V gene are SGHDT and YYEEEE. CDR3 bases: TGTGCCAGCAGCTTGTACAGGGATAGTAGCAATCAGCCCCAGCATTTT. As protein: CASSLYRDSSNQPQHF.

CDR3 DNA sequence: TGTGCCAGCAGTGACTCTCGGGGAATGTTGGGTGAAGCTTTCTTT. Encoded protein: CASSDSRGMLGEAFF. This rearrangement joins TRBV25-1 to TRBJ1-1, with no clear D. The CDR3 spans 15 residues. The V end lost 3 bases, the J end lost 7 bases, and 18 bases lay between the germline ends. The germline CDR1 and CDR2 sequences are MGHDK and SYGVNS.

The gene calls are TRBV19 and TRBJ1-1, with TRBD1 identical over 10 bases. Germline-derived CDR1 and CDR2 are LNHDA and SQIVND (reference sequence). Unmatched junction bases numbered 8, after V lost 7 bases and J lost 6 bases. The CDR3 contains 14 residues. In DNA form, the CDR3 reads TGTGCCAGTATTCGGACAGGGGGAAGCCCTGAAGCTTTCTTT. Residues: CASIRTGGSPEAFF.

In this sample, this clone turned up once. This chain joins TRBV28 and TRBJ1-5; 7 nucleotides agree with TRBD1. Trimming cost V 6 bases and J 3 bases; bases outside gene matches: 8. This CDR3 region has 15 residues. Germline CDR1 reads MDHEN; CDR2 reads SYDVKM. CDR3 region: CASSPGQWTNQPQHF. The CDR3 region has the DNA TGTGCCAGCAGCCCGGGACAGTGGACCAATCAGCCCCAGCATTTT.

The rearrangement joins TRBV7-9 to TRBJ1-1; 9 bases match TRBD1. V gave up 4 bases and J gave up 4 bases; unmatched junction bases: 1. The CDR3 consists of 13 residues. Germline assignment: CDR1 SEHNR and CDR2 FQNEAQ (reference sequence). CDR3 nucleotides: TGTGCCAGCAGCTCGGACAGGGGCACTGAAGCTTTCTTT. Amino acid sequence: CASSSDRGTEAFF.

V is TRBV2 and J is TRBJ1-5; 8 positions agree with TRBD1. CDR3 length: 16 amino acids. Germline V gene lookup returns CDR1 SNHLY and CDR2 FYNNEI. V shed 5 bases, J shed 5 bases, and the junction held 11 bases outside the gene matches. The CDR3 sequence is CASSPPGAGGDQPQHF. For the CDR3, the DNA is TGTGCCAGCAGTCCCCCTGGTGCAGGGGGCGATCAGCCCCAGCATTTT.

The CDR3 sequence: CASSSLSSEGRPGELFF. CDR3 coding DNA: TGTGCCAGCAGCTCGCTCTCTAGCGAAGGGCGACCGGGGGAGCTGTTTTTT. The chain carries TRBV11-2 and TRBJ2-2, with D perhaps matching TRBD2 (6 bases). Germline V gene data show CDR1 as SGHAT and CDR2 as FQNNGV. V lost 4 bases to trimming and J lost 8 bases, with 23 bases between them. The CDR3 covers 17 residues.

Notes on this clone: Mismatch with germline at one junction end may stem from a read error. The V call is TRBV6-1, the J call TRBJ1-1; 7 bases are a match to TRBD1. Germline loops: CDR1 MNHNS, CDR2 SASEGT. This CDR3 is built from 15 residues. The DNA of the CDR3 is TGTGTCAGCATTTTCATCAGGACAGGTTCGACTGAAGCTTTCTTT. As protein: CVSIFIRTGSTEAFF.

The V gene is TRBV6-7, the J gene TRBJ2-3; 7 nucleotides line up with TRBD2. TRBV6-7 is placed among ORFs of uncertain function. The CDR3 spans 15 residues. V was pared by 4 bases and J by 5 bases, with 9 bases of the junction left unmatched. CDR3 bases: TGTGCCAGCAGTTCCGCGGCGGGGGTGGGAGATACGCAGTATTTT. Protein product: CASSSAAGVGDTQYF.

J is TRBJ1-3 and V is TRBV19, with D possibly matching TRBD1 (6 bases). V lost 3 bases and J lost 4, with 10 bases in between. The CDR3 consists of 14 residues. The germline V gene has CDR1 LNHDA and CDR2 SQIVND (reference sequence). For the CDR3, the DNA is TGTGCCAGTAGTATCGGACAGCTCGGAAACACCATATATTTT. This translates into CASSIGQLGNTIYF.

In nucleotides, the CDR3 is TGCGCCAGCAGCCAGGCTAGACGGCCCACCTACGAGCAGTACTTC. It translates to CASSQARRPTYEQYF. This chain joins TRBV4-1 and TRBJ2-7; D is ambiguous. The CDR3 length is 15 residues. V lost 3 bases, J lost 2 bases, and 14 bases lay in between. Germline CDR1 reads MGHRA; CDR2 reads YSYEKL.

The rearrangement joins TRBV7-8 to TRBJ1-1; 9 bases map to TRBD1. CDR1 is SGHVS and CDR2 is FQNEAQ in the germline V gene. V lost 1 base and J lost 3; bases outside the gene matches: 3. The CDR3 has 15 amino acids. The CDR3 loop reads CASSLGQGVDTEAFF. The CDR3 DNA is TGTGCCAGCAGCTTAGGACAGGGGGTTGACACTGAAGCTTTCTTT.

The V call is TRBV4-1, the J call TRBJ1-2; D remains ambiguous. V lost 4 bases and J 1 base, leaving 10 bases between the germline ends. Germline CDR1 reads MGHRA; CDR2 reads YSYEKL. The CDR3 length is 14 residues. The CDR3 sequence is CASSPFTGNYGYTF. The CDR3 DNA reads as TGCGCCAGCAGCCCGTTCACCGGTAACTATGGCTACACCTTC.

This chain links TRBV5-6 with TRBJ1-2, with 7 bases aligning to TRBD1. V dropped 0 bases and J dropped 4; count of bases not matched to a gene: 3. CDR3 length: 14 amino acids. Germline values: CDR1 SGHDT, CDR2 YYEEEE. The CDR3, as DNA: TGTGCCAGCAGCTTGGGACAGGGCTTCTATGGCTACACCTTC. Its protein is CASSLGQGFYGYTF.

The chain is built from TRBV11-1 and TRBJ2-7; TRBD2 is a possible D gene (6 bases). The germline V gene encodes CDR1 SGHAT and CDR2 FQDESV (reference sequence). The V end was cut by 5 bases, the J end by 0 bases, with 20 bases between. The CDR3 contains 17 residues. The CDR3 sequence: CASSKEGGTAGSYEQYF. The CDR3 DNA reads TGTGCCAGCAGCAAGGAAGGAGGGACTGCCGGCTCCTACGAGCAGTACTTC.

The chain employs TRBV7-2 and TRBJ2-1; 14 bases map to TRBD2. This CDR3 has 17 amino acids. The V segment lost 0 bases and the J segment 7 bases; nucleotides outside the gene matches: 5. Germline V gene data show CDR1 as SGHTA and CDR2 as FQGNSA. CDR3 protein: CASSLAPTSGGVNEQFF. DNA for the CDR3: TGTGCCAGCAGCTTAGCGCCGACTAGCGGGGGGGTAAATGAGCAGTTCTTC.

The gene calls are TRBV19 and TRBJ2-7; TRBD2 aligns across 12 bases. J was trimmed by 2 bases and V by 5 bases; bases with no gene match: 10. In germline, CDR1 is LNHDA, CDR2 SQIVND (reference sequence). This CDR3 spans 17 amino acids. This CDR3 is CASSPTSGGQVAYEQYF. The DNA of the CDR3 is TGTGCCAGTAGTCCCACTAGCGGGGGGCAAGTCGCCTACGAGCAGTACTTC.

The chain combines TRBV27 with TRBJ1-1, with D uncertain. The V end lost 5 bases, the J end lost 1 base, and 8 bases lay between the germline ends. Germline assignment: CDR1 MNHEY and CDR2 SMNVEV (reference sequence). CDR3 size: 13 residues. DNA for the CDR3: TGTGCCAGCAGTGGCATTGGGAACACTGAAGCTTTCTTT. Its translation is CASSGIGNTEAFF.

The chain couples TRBV30 to TRBJ1-2; D not resolved. Trimming left V 0 bases short and J 7 bases short, with 6 bases between. The germline gives CDR1 GTSNPN, CDR2 SVGIG (reference sequence). This CDR3 has 11 amino acids. DNA for the CDR3: TGTGCCTGGAGTGTACTCGGTGGCTACACCTTC. The encoded protein is CAWSVLGGYTF.

The rearrangement links TRBV27 to TRBJ1-2; 9 positions match TRBD1. The length of the CDR3 is 13 residues. The V gene's germline CDR1 is MNHEY and CDR2 SMNVEV (reference sequence). Germline trimming cut 3 bases from V and 10 bases from J; bases unmatched to any gene: 6. This CDR3 reads CASSLVDRGSYTF. The CDR3 region has the DNA TGTGCCAGCAGTTTGGTGGACAGGGGTTCCTACACCTTC.

This chain connects TRBV7-3 to TRBJ1-1; tentatively, D is TRBD1 (5 bases). CDR3 length equals 14 residues. Trimming cost V 0 bases and J 11 bases, with 16 bases left between them. Germline lookup yields CDR1 SGHTA and CDR2 FQGTGA. Here the CDR3 DNA reads TGTGCCAGCAGCTTAACCAGGGCAGGGCATCGGGCTTTCTTT. This codes for CASSLTRAGHRAFF.

The table lists this clone with a few counts. The DNA of the CDR3 is TGTGCCAGCAGCCAAGAATCCGGGGGAAGCTCCTACAATGAGCAGTTCTTC. Protein product: CASSQESGGSSYNEQFF. The chain joins TRBV4-2 to TRBJ2-1, with a weak D call TRBD2 (6 bases). Germline V gene sequence: CDR1 LGHNA, CDR2 YNFKEQ. CDR3 length equals 17 residues. The ends were cut back, 0 bases at V and 0 bases at J, with 12 bases in the middle.

The V and J genes are TRBV30 and TRBJ1-5; no clear D gene. Trimming took 3 bases from V and 0 from J, leaving 9 bases between them. CDR1 is GTSNPN, CDR2 SVGIG, per germline (reference sequence). The CDR3 is 14 residues long. The CDR3 sequence: CAWSRRGSNQPQHF. CDR3 sequence (DNA): TGTGCCTGGAGCCGACGGGGTAGCAATCAGCCCCAGCATTTT. Full variable domain (rest looked up from reference TRBV30 and TRBJ1-5): SQTIHQWPATLVQPVGSPLSLECTVEGTSNPNLYWYRQAAGRGLQLLFYSVGIGQISSEVPQNLSASRPQDRQFILSSKKLLLSDSGFYLCAWSRRGSNQPQHFGDGTRLSIL.

V usage is TRBV5-6 and J usage is TRBJ1-6, with D perhaps matching TRBD1 (6 bases). This CDR3 comprises 14 residues. Trimming cost V 4 bases and J 6 bases, with 11 bases left between them. The V gene's germline CDR1 is SGHDT and CDR2 YYEEEE. The CDR3 protein is CASSRTGSNSPLHF. DNA for the CDR3: TGTGCCAGCAGCCGTACAGGGTCTAATTCACCCCTCCACTTT.

The V and J genes are TRBV7-6 and TRBJ2-2, with 7 bases matching TRBD1. Trimming at V came to 1 base and at J to 2 bases, leaving 4 bases not matched to a gene. This CDR3 region has 16 residues. Germline V gene sequence: CDR1 SGHVS, CDR2 FNYEAQ. The CDR3 nucleotides are TGTGCCAGCAGCTTAGTAGGGACAGCAAACACCGGGGAGCTGTTTTTT. This gives the protein CASSLVGTANTGELFF.

The genes are TRBV7-2 and TRBJ2-7, with 9 bases that match TRBD1. CDR3 length: 15 amino acids. Looked up from germline, CDR1 is SGHTA and CDR2 is FQGNSA. With V trimmed by 1 base and J by 2 bases, 3 bases remained unmatched. The CDR3 protein is CASSLEGTGPYEQYF. The CDR3 nucleotides are TGTGCCAGCAGCTTAGAGGGGACAGGGCCCTACGAGCAGTACTTC.